This TCR beta chain is drawn from a study of shared clonotypes between healthy human individuals. Overall study: Each donor had three CD4 naive, three CD4 memory, two CD8 naive and one CD8 memory plate.

The ends lost 5 bases at V and 6 bases at J; junction bases unmatched: 9. The germline gives CDR1 SGHTA, CDR2 FQGTGA. The CDR3 is made up of 15 amino acids. The genomic DNA of each subset was split evenly across several immunoSEQ plates. TCRdb's copy holds only in-frame clones and misses some; the assay was immunoSEQ multiplex PCR. The top ten clones hold 1.8% of a sample with about 640,000 clones, approximately 75% of them seen once. This clone was picked up a small number of times. The rearrangement uses TRBV7-3 and TRBJ2-7; TRBD2 aligns across 11 bases. This TCR derives from a woman aged 30 to 39 in good health. Sequencing input: memory CD4+ T cells sorted from blood. Indicated subset: CD45RA-negative fraction. The CDR3 DNA is TGTGCCAGCAGCCCTAGCGGGAGGCTCTCCGGCGAGCAGTACTTC. Protein product: CASSPSGRLSGEQYF.